The 17 T cell receptor beta chains below come from one sample, sequenced in a study of blood T cells in healthy people across ages. A sample-barcoded 5' primer and a J-beta primer mix were used in a second PCR of roughly 7 to 12 cycles. TCRdb ran MiXCR on the 5' RACE reads and lists one entry per CDR3 protein. The sample holds about 1.5 million distinct CDR3 sequences, about 42% seen once. Source material: blood. These receptors all stem from a woman younger than 30 in good health.

As concerns this clonotype: At one of its ends the junction is not consistent with the germline gene, which may arise from a read error. The chain uses TRBV12-3 or TRBV12-4 and TRBJ2-3; no definite D call. The CDR3 is made up of 15 amino acids. DNA of the CDR3: TGTGCCAGCAGTGTAGCTGGACCCACCCCAGATACGCAGTATTTT. The encoded protein is CASSVAGPTPDTQYF.

The genes are TRBV11-2 and TRBJ2-1; tentatively, D is TRBD2 (7 bases). In germline, CDR1 is SGHAT, CDR2 FQNNGV. The CDR3 is 16 amino acids. The ends were cut back, 7 bases at V and 0 bases at J, with 16 bases in the middle. DNA for the CDR3: TGTGCCAGCACGATGACGGGGGGCCTCTCCTACAATGAGCAGTTCTTC. It specifies CASTMTGGLSYNEQFF.

The CDR3 sequence is CASSMYTEAFF. DNA for the CDR3: TGTGCCTCAAGTATGTACACTGAAGCTTTCTTT. V usage is TRBV28 and J usage is TRBJ1-1; D call uncertain. The CDR3 length is 11 residues. The germline CDR1 and CDR2 sequences are MDHEN and SYDVKM. V was clipped by 11 bases and J by 3 bases, with 10 bases between them.

The J gene is TRBJ1-1, the V gene TRBV5-1; D ambiguous. The V gene lost 0 bases and the J gene lost 10 bases, with 22 bases spanning the gap. CDR1 and CDR2 from the germline V gene are SGHRS and YFSETQ. The CDR3 has 16 residues. The CDR3 region is CASSLADLGTSPAAFF. CDR3 nucleotide sequence: TGCGCCAGCAGCTTGGCCGATCTGGGAACTTCTCCAGCAGCTTTCTTT.

This clonotype occurred a few times. The rearrangement uses TRBV2 and TRBJ2-3, with D possibly matching TRBD1 (6 bases). CDR3 size: 14 residues. Germline V gene lookup returns CDR1 SNHLY and CDR2 FYNNEI. The V and J ends lost 3 bases and 1 base respectively, with 8 bases between them. The CDR3 region has the DNA TGTGCCAGCAGTGACAACAGGGGCACAGATACGCAGTATTTT. This codes for CASSDNRGTDTQYF.

This clonotype was picked up a small number of times. The chain uses TRBV5-1 and TRBJ2-1; D is undetermined. Trimming cost V 2 bases and J 5 bases, with 11 bases left between them. This CDR3 contains 14 residues. Germline assignment: CDR1 SGHRS and CDR2 YFSETQ. The CDR3 is CASSFGPANNEQFF. CDR3 nucleotide sequence: TGCGCCAGCAGCTTTGGGCCAGCAAACAATGAGCAGTTCTTC. The full variable domain, rest sourced from reference TRBV5-1 and TRBJ2-1, is KAGVTQTPRYLIKTRGQQVTLSCSPISGHRSVSWYQQTPGQGLQFLFEYFSETQRNKGNFPGRFSGRQFSNSRSEMNVSTLELGDSALYLCASSFGPANNEQFFGPGTRLTVL.

This clonotype was counted only a few times. This chain connects TRBV20-1 to TRBJ2-1; 8 bases line up with TRBD2. This CDR3 comprises 17 residues. With 0 bases clipped from V and 5 bases from J, the junction kept 12 bases outside the gene matches. Germline CDR1 DFQATT, CDR2 SNEGSKA (reference sequence). CDR3 residues: CSARDPGGGVYDNEQFF. The CDR3 nucleotides are TGCAGTGCTAGAGATCCGGGAGGGGGGGTTTACGACAATGAGCAGTTCTTC.

This clonotype came up a few times. The chain recombines TRBV7-2 with TRBJ1-5; D is possibly TRBD1 (6 bases). V dropped 5 bases and J dropped 2 bases, with 22 bases sitting between them. CDR1 and CDR2 (germline): SGHTA, FQGNSA. This CDR3 spans 18 amino acids. For the CDR3, the DNA is TGTGCCAGCAGCCACCCTCTACAGGGCTGCTGGTGCAATCAGCCCCAGCATTTT. As protein: CASSHPLQGCWCNQPQHF.

The chain has TRBV12-3 or TRBV12-4 and TRBJ2-7, with unresolved D. The CDR3 loop spans 15 amino acids. The V end lost 5 bases, the J end lost 5 bases, and 19 bases lay between the germline ends. CDR3 sequence (DNA): TGTGCCAGCAGTACTCGGTTCGTCGGGCCCCACGAGCAGTACTTC. Translating gives CASSTRFVGPHEQYF.

The chain has TRBV7-2 and TRBJ2-7, with D maybe TRBD2 (6 bases). Germline V gives CDR1 SGHTA, CDR2 FQGNSA. This CDR3 region has 15 residues. V was trimmed by 1 base and J by 4 bases, leaving 14 bases between them. CDR3 in amino acids: CASSLVSGDTYEQYF. The CDR3 region has the DNA TGTGCCAGCAGCTTAGTATCGGGAGATACATACGAGCAGTACTTC.

The chain joins TRBV20-1 to TRBJ1-1; D possibly corresponds to TRBD1 (6 bases). Trimming stripped 0 bases from V and 5 bases from J, with 16 bases between. The CDR3 sequence is 15 residues long. Germline loops: CDR1 DFQATT, CDR2 SNEGSKA (reference sequence). The CDR3 coding sequence is TGCAGTGCTAGAGATAGGGTAAGGGGGGGGACTGAAGCTTTCTTT. This sequence encodes CSARDRVRGGTEAFF.

The rearrangement uses TRBV28 and TRBJ2-4; weak D call: TRBD1 (6 bases). CDR3 length equals 14 residues. With 10 bases removed from V and 0 bases from J, the gap between germline ends came to 13 bases. Germline assignment: CDR1 MDHEN and CDR2 SYDVKM. The CDR3: CATVDSVAKNIQYF. CDR3 sequence (DNA): TGTGCCACCGTGGACAGCGTAGCCAAAAACATTCAGTACTTC.

The chain links TRBV7-9 to TRBJ2-5, with TRBD2 matching 7 bases. This CDR3 has 18 amino acids. Looked up from germline, CDR1 is SEHNR and CDR2 is FQNEAQ (reference sequence). Trimming took 5 bases from V and 1 from J; bases not matched to a gene: 16. CDR3 sequence reads: CASSHDQRGNKFQETQYF. CDR3 DNA: TGTGCCAGCAGCCACGACCAGCGGGGTAACAAATTCCAAGAGACCCAGTACTTC.

There are many counts of this clonotype. The rearrangement links TRBV7-8 to TRBJ2-5; 10 nucleotides match TRBD2. CDR3 size: 15 residues. V was pared by 2 bases and J by 4 bases, with 4 bases of the junction left unmatched. Per germline, CDR1 SGHVS and CDR2 FQNEAQ. This chain's CDR3 is CASSLQAGGPETQYF. In DNA form, the CDR3 reads TGTGCCAGCAGCTTACAAGCGGGAGGGCCAGAGACCCAGTACTTC.

This sequence joins TRBV7-9 and TRBJ2-7, with unresolved D. The CDR3 spans 13 residues. Trimming left V 5 bases short and J 5 bases short, with 13 bases between. Germline-derived CDR1 and CDR2 are SEHNR and FQNEAQ (reference sequence). The CDR3 DNA is TGTGCCAGCAGCCAAAGCCAATTCGACGAGCAGTACTTC. Its translation is CASSQSQFDEQYF.

The chain is built from TRBV29-1 and TRBJ1-4; D gene ambiguous. The germline V gene has CDR1 SQVTM and CDR2 ANQGSEA. V was trimmed by 6 bases and J by 0 bases, leaving 14 bases between them. The CDR3 runs 15 residues. CDR3: CSVLTTAPTNEKLFF. DNA of the CDR3: TGCAGCGTCTTGACCACAGCCCCAACTAATGAAAAACTGTTTTTT.

This clonotype was detected a few times. The chain is built from TRBV2 and TRBJ2-3, with TRBD2 matching 8 bases. V was pared by 8 bases and J by 6 bases, with 13 bases of the junction left unmatched. Germline assignment: CDR1 SNHLY and CDR2 FYNNEI. The CDR3 sequence is 15 residues long. CDR3 coding DNA: TGTGCCAGCCAACTCCAAGGACTAGCAGGGGATACGCAGTATTTT. Residues: CASQLQGLAGDTQYF.